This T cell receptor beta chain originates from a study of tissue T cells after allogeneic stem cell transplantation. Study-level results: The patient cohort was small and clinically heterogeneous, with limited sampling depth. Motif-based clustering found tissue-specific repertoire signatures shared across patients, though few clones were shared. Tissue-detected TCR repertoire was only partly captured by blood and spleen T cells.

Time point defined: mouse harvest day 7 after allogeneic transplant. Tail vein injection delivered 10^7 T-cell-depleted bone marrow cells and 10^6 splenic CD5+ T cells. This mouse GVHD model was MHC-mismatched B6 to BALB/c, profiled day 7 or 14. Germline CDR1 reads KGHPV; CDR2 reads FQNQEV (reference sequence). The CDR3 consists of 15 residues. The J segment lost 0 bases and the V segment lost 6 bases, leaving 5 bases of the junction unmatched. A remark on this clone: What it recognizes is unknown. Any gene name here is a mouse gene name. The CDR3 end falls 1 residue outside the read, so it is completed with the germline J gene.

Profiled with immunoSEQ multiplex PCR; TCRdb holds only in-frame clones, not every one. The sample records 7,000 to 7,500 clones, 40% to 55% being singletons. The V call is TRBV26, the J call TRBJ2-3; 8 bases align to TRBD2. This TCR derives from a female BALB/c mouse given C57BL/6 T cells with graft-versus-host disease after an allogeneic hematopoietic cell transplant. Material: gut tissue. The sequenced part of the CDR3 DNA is TGTGCCAGCAGCTTTCACTGGGGGAGTGCAGAAACGCTGTAT. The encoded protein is CASSFHWGSAETLY. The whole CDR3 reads CASSFHWGSAETLYF.